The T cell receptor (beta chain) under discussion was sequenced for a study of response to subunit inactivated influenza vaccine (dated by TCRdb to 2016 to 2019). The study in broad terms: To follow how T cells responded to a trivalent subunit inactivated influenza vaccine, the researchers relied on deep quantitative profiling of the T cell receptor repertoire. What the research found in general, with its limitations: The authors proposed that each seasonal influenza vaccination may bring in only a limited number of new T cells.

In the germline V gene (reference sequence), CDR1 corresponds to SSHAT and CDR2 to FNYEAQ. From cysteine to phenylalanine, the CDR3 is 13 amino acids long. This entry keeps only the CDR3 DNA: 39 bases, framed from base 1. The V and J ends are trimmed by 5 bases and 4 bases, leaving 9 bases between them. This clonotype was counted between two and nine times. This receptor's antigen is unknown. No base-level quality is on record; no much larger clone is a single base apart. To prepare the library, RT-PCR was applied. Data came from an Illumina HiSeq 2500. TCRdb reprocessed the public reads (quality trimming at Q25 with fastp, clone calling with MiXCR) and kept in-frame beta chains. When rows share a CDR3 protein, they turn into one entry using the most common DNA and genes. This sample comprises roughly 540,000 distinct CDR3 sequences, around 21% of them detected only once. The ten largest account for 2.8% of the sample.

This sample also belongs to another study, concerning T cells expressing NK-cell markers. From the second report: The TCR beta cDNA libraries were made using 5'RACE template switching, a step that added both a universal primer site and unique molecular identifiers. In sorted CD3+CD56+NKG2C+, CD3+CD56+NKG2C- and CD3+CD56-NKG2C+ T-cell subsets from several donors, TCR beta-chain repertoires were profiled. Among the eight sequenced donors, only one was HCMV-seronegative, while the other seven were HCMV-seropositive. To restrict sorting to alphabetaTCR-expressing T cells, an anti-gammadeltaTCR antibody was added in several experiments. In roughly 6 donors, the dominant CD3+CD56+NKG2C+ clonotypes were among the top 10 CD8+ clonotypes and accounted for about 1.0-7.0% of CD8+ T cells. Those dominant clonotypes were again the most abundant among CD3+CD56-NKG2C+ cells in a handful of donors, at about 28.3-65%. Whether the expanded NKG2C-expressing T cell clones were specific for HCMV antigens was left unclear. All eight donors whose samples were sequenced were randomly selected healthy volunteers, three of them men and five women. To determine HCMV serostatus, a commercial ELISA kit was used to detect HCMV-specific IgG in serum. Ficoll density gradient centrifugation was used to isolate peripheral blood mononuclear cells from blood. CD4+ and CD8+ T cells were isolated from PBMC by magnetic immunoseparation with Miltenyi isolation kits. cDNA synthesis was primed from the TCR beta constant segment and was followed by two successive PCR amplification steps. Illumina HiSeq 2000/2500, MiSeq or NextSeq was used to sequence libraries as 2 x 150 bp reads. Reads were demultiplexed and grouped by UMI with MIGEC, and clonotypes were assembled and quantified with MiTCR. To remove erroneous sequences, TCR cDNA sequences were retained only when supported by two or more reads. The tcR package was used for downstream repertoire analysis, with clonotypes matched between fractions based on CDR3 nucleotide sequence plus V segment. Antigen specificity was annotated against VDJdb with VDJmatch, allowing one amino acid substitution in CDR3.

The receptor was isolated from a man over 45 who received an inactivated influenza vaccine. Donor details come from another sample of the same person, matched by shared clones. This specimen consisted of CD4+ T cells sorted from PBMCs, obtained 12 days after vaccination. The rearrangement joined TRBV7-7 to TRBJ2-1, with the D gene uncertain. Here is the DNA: TGTGCCAGCAGCCCAGACCAGTACAATGAGCAGTTCTTC. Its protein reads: CASSPDQYNEQFF.